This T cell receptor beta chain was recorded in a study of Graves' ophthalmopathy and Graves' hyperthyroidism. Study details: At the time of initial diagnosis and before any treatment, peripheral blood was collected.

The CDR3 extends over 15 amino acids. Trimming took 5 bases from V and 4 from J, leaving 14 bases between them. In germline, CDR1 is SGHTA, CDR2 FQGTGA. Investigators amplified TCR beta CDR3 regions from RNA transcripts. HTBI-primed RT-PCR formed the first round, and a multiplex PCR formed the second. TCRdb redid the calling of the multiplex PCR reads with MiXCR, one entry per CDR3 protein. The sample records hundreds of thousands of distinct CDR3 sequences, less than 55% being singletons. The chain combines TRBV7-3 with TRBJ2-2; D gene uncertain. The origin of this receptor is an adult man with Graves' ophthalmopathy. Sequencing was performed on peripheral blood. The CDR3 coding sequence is TGTGCCAGCAGCCCCGCGGCGTTGTTCACCGGGGAGCTGTTTTTT. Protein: CASSPAALFTGELFF.